This record concerns one T cell receptor beta chain sequence. No cognate antigen has been identified for it. The junction does not match germline at one end; this may be a read error. The immunoSEQ Assay, a bias-controlled multiplex PCR, was used to amplify TCRbeta CDR3 regions from genomic DNA. As for the authors' bioinformatics: The number of nucleated cells in each sample was estimated by amplification of reference gene primers within the assay. To quantify the absolute abundance of each unique TCRbeta CDR3 rearrangement, sequence reads were collapsed and filtered. Productive Simpson clonality was computed per sample as the square root of Simpson's diversity index over productive rearrangements. TCRdb took this table from immuneACCESS and kept in-frame rearrangements with V and J called. Such tables lack part of the clones; where checked against another copy, unresolved V genes explain under half of the gap, and the rest is unexplained. V, J and clone size reflect that table, while D and trimming were determined from the DNA. The table for this sample lists 150,000 to 200,000 clones; roughly 77% of them were counted only once. The ten biggest clones cover about 15% of the sample.

The data were taken from a study of blood T cell repertoires in COVID-19 (dated by TCRdb to 2019 to 2021). General notes on the study: Samples from collaborators originated in the United States, Italy and Spain and spanned both the acute and convalescent phases of COVID-19. The material from the prospective study consisted of cDNA or gDNA derived from T cells, B-cell-depleted T cells, or PBMCs. Subjects who had been exposed to COVID-19, were actively infected with it, or had recovered from it provided the deeply sampled blood TCRbeta repertoires that made up the dataset. A freely available public database, intended as a resource for researchers studying the immune response to SARS-CoV-2, is where the repertoires were released. Samples came from the ongoing ImmuneRACE study (first 160 participants) plus 1,254 subjects from 6 global collaborators. Sample metadata almost always included a de-identified subject ID, COVID-19 status, age in years and sex. Where available, HLA class I and class II types were obtained from metadata supplied by the sample provider rather than from assay-based typing. The study at large found these results: How much clinical and demographic metadata was included differed by source and by participant, and the metadata was provided uncurated.

Participants in the prospective study were aged roughly 18 to 100 years, lived in 20 to 30 United States geographic areas, and enrolled through a virtual design. In the prospective study, participants were assigned to cohorts based on the clinical history participants reported in a screening survey and a study questionnaire. Mobile phlebotomists in the prospective study collected whole blood, serum and a nasopharyngeal or oropharyngeal swab from every participant. Over a roughly 2-month period, participants in the prospective study had the option of providing additional blood draws and questionnaires. Before DNA extraction, prospective study blood samples were shipped either frozen or at room temperature. Its CDR3 holds 15 amino acids, cysteine through phenylalanine. Kept here is only the CDR3 DNA, which spans 45 bases and is read in frame from base 1. From the germline V gene, CDR1 is LGHNA and CDR2 is YSLEER.

The V gene is TRBV4-3 and the J gene is TRBJ2-2, with 10 central nucleotides matching TRBD1. The receptor's source is a woman aged 45-65 years with acute COVID-19. Material: PBMCs or T cells enriched from blood (not recorded which). The bases read TGCGCCAGCAGCGGGACAGGGGACCACACCAGGGAGCTGTTTTTT. Its translation is CASSGTGDHTRELFF.